This is a list of T cell receptor beta chains from one sample in a study of T cells in Graves' hyperthyroidism and ophthalmopathy. TCRdb called the multiplex PCR reads again in MiXCR, with one record for every CDR3 protein. The repertoire includes about 480,000 distinct CDR3 sequences, approximately 14% of them detected once, and less than 20% sits in the top ten. The sequenced material came from blood. The receptors originated from a woman between 18 and 29 years old with Graves' hyperthyroidism. CDR3s leave out the opening cysteine and the closing phenylalanine or tryptophan. The D gene is left open where the match is weak.

>.|TRBJ2-3|TRBV6-1
ATLRGGGTGDTQY
>.|TRBJ1-2|TRBV7-2
ASSRPQGSDGYT
>TRBD1|TRBJ2-1|TRBV7-3
ASSALDRGRGEQF
>.|TRBJ1-2|TRBV11-2
ASSKTLPTGTIEGYT
>.|TRBJ2-2|TRBV18
ASSPRVAADTGELF
>.|TRBJ2-2|TRBV9
ASSVELRNTGELF
>TRBD1|TRBJ2-7|TRBV7-6
ASSLEAGQGLSYEQY
>TRBD1|TRBJ1-4|TRBV2
ASSEFSGTGNEKLF
>.|TRBJ1-1|TRBV12-3/TRBV12-4
ASSLMGRGTEAF
>.|TRBJ2-1|TRBV11-2
ASSLAPSSREQF
>.|TRBJ1-6|TRBV5-1
ASSLLGHRGDSPLH
>.|TRBJ1-1|TRBV11-3
ASSLKWGTEAF
>TRBD1|TRBJ1-2|TRBV30
AWSPPETGALNGYT
>TRBD1|TRBJ1-1|TRBV7-3
ASSSGTGWEAEAF
>.|TRBJ2-7|TRBV12-3/TRBV12-4
ASSLVYTYYEQY
>.|TRBJ1-2|TRBV28
ASSFTGTWGYT
>.|TRBJ2-2|TRBV20-1
SASLTLNTGELF
>.|TRBJ2-6|TRBV27
ASSGPSSGANVLT
>TRBD1|TRBJ2-1|TRBV12-3/TRBV12-4
ASSPEGGDRVYNEQF
>.|TRBJ2-7|TRBV4-1
ASSQEMARTYEQY
>.|TRBJ1-3|TRBV12-3/TRBV12-4
ATRMAGGNTIY
>.|TRBJ2-4|TRBV5-8
ASSWTGTNIQY
>.|TRBJ2-7|TRBV6-2/TRBV6-3
ASSYSGTGDYEQY
>.|TRBJ2-5|TRBV5-1
ASSLGYFVETQY
>TRBD1|TRBJ1-1|TRBV19
ASSTAGTGAYVAEAF
>.|TRBJ1-1|TRBV5-8
ASSVPGRYTEAF
>.|TRBJ2-2|TRBV7-6
ASSLIGAGELF
>.|TRBJ2-3|TRBV20-1
SARPRRITDTQC
>.|TRBJ1-5|TRBV27
ASSLNNQPQH
>TRBD2|TRBJ2-1|TRBV14
ASSQWGTSGRSNEQF
>TRBD1|TRBJ2-3|TRBV19
ASSIAQGETDTQY
>TRBD1|TRBJ2-7|TRBV28
ASRIQGAGEQY
>TRBD2|TRBJ2-3|TRBV5-5
ASSLGGLTSTDTQY